A selection of T cell receptor beta chains follows, all from one sample in a study of beta chain features in type 1 diabetes. Assay: immunoSEQ multiplex PCR; the TCRdb copy retains only in-frame clones and omits some. The sample consists of about 900,000 clones, about a sixth of them appearing once. The sequencing sample was made of naive CD4+ T cells from blood. These receptors were taken from a woman aged 18-30 years in good health. Each CDR3 is given without its conserved first and last residue. The size entry is marked missing in some rows and otherwise reads once, few, many or a size class.

size	V	J	CDR3
NA	TRBV28	TRBJ2-3	ASSTAGVFADTQY
NA	TRBV27	TRBJ1-5	ASSYRGTAAGVSNQPQH
NA	TRBV6-5	TRBJ1-2	ASSYSRLHGYT
NA	TRBV10-3	TRBJ2-7	AARSGYEQY
few	TRBV7-6	TRBJ2-1	ASSLAFLAGSEQF
NA	TRBV4-3	TRBJ1-2	ASSQDLVLANYGYT
few	TRBV6-5	TRBJ2-1	ASSLLRSSYNEQF
NA	TRBV2	TRBJ2-1	ASSEGGGPHEQF
NA	TRBV19	TRBJ1-1	ASSITHFLPNTEAF
NA	TRBV5-1	TRBJ2-2	ASSKTGATGELF
few	TRBV9	TRBJ2-1	ASSVGLAEYNEQF
few	TRBV2	TRBJ1-1	ASTGQPNTEAF
NA	TRBV7-9	TRBJ2-7	ASSPLSGPAPHEQY
NA	TRBV28	TRBJ1-1	ASRQGANTEAF